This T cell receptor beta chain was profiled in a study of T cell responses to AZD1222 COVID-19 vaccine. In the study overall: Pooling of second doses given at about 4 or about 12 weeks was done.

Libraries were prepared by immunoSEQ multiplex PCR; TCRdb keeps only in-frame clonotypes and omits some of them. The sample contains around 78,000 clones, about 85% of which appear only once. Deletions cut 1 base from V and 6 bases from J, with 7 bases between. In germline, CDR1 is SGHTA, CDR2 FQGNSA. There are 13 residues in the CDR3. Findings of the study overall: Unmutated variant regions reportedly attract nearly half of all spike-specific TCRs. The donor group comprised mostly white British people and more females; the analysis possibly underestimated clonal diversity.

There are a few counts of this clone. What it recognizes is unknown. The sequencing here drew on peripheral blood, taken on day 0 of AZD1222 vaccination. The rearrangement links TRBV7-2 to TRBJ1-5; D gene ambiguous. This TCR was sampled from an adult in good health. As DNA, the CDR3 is TGTGCCAGCAGCTTAGAATATGGTCAGCCCCAGCATTTT. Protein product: CASSLEYGQPQHF. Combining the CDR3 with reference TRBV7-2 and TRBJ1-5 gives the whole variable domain GAGVSQSPSNKVTEKGKDVELRCDPISGHTALYWYRQSLGQGLEFLIYFQGNSAPDKSGLPSDRFSAERTGGSVSTLTIQRTQQEDSAVYLCASSLEYGQPQHFGDGTRLSIL.